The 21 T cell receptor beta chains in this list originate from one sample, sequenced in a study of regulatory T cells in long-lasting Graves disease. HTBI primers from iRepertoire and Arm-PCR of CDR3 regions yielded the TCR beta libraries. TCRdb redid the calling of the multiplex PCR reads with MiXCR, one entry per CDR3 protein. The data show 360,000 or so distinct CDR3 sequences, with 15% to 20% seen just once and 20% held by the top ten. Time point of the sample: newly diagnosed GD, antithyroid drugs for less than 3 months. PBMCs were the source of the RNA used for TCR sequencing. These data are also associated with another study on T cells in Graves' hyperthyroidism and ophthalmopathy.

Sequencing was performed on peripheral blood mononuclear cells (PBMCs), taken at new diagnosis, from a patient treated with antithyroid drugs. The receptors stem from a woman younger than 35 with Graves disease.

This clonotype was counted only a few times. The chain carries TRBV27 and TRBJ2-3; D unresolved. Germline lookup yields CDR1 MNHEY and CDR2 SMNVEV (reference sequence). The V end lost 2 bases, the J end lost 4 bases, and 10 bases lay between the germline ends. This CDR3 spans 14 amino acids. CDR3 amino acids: CASSLRVVSDTQYF. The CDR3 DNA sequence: TGTGCCAGCAGTTTAAGGGTAGTGTCAGATACGCAGTATTTT.

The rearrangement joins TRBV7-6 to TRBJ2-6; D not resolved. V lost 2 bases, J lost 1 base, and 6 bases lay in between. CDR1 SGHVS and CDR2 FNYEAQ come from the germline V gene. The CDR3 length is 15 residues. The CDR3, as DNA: TGTGCCAGCAGCTTAACGAGTTCTGGGGCCAACGTCCTGACTTTC. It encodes CASSLTSSGANVLTF.

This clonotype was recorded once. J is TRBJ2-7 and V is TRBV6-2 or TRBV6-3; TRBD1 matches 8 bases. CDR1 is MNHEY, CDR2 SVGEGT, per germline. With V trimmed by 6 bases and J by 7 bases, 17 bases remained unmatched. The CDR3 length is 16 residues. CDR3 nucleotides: TGTGCCAGCAGACGTGATCCGGGACAGGAGCGAAATGAGCAGTACTTC. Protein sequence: CASRRDPGQERNEQYF.

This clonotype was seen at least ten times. CDR3: CASSSTRPEGLAIDTQYF. CDR3 coding DNA: TGTGCCAGCAGCTCCACAAGGCCGGAGGGACTAGCCATAGATACGCAGTATTTT. The V call is TRBV7-9, the J call TRBJ2-3; the match to TRBD2 covers 9 bases. J gave up 5 bases and V 4 bases, and 16 bases lay outside the gene matches. The CDR3 has 18 residues. CDR1 and CDR2 from the germline V gene are SEHNR and FQNEAQ (reference sequence).

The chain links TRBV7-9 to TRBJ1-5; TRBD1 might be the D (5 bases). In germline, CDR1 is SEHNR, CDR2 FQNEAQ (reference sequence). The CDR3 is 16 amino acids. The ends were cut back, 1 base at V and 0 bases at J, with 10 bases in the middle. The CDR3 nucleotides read TGTGCCAGCAGCTTAGGGTCAGGGCATAGCAATCAGCCCCAGCATTTT. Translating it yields CASSLGSGHSNQPQHF.

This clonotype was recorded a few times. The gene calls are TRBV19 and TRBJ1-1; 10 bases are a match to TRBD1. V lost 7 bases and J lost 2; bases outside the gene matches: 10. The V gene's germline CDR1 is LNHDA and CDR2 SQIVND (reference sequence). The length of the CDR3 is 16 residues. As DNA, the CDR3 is TGTGCCAGTAAGAAGGGGACAGGGGTTATCAACACTGAAGCTTTCTTT. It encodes CASKKGTGVINTEAFF.

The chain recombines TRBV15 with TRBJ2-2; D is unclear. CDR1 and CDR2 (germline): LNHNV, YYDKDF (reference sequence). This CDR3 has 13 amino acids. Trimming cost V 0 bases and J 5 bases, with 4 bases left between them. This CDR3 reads CATSRDLTGELFF. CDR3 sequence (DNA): TGTGCCACCAGCAGAGATCTTACCGGGGAGCTGTTTTTT.

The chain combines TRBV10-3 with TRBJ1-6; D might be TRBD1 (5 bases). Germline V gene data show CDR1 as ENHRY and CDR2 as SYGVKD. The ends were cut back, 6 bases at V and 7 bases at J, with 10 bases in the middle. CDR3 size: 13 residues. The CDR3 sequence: CAIRRQTNSPLHF. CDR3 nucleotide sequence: TGTGCCATCAGAAGACAGACAAATTCACCCCTCCACTTT.

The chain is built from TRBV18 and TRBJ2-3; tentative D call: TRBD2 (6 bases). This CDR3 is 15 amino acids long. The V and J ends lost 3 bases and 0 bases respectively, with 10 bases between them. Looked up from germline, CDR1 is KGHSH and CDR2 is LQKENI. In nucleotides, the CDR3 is TGTGCCAGCTCACCTCTTGGGGGGAGCACAGATACGCAGTATTTT. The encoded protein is CASSPLGGSTDTQYF.

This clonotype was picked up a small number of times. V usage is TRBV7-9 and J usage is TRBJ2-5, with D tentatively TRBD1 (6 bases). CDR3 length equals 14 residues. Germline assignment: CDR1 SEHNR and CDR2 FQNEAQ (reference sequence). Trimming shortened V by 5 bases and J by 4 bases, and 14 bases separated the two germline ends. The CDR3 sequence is CASSNLQGRETQYF. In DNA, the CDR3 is TGTGCCAGCAGCAACCTACAGGGCCGAGAGACCCAGTACTTC.

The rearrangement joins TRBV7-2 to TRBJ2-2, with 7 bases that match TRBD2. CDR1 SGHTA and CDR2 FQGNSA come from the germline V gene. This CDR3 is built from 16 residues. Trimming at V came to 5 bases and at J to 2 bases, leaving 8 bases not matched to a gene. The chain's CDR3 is CASSDLGGTNTGELFF. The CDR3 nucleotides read TGTGCCAGCAGCGATCTGGGGGGGACTAACACCGGGGAGCTGTTTTTT.

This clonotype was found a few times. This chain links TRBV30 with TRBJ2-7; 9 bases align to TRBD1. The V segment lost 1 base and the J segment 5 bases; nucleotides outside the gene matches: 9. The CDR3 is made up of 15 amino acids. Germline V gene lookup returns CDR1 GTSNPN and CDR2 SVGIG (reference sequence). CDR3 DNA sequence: TGTGCCTGGAGTGCCCCCGGGACAGGGTTCCACGAGCAGTACTTC. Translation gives CAWSAPGTGFHEQYF. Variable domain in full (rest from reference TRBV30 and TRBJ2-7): SQTIHQWPATLVQPVGSPLSLECTVEGTSNPNLYWYRQAAGRGLQLLFYSVGIGQISSEVPQNLSASRPQDRQFILSSKKLLLSDSGFYLCAWSAPGTGFHEQYFGPGTRLTVT.

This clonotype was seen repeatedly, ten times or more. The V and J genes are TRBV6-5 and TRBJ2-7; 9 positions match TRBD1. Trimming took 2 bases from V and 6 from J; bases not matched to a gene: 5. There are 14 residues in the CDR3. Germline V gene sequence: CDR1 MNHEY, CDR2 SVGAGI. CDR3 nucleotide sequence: TGTGCCAGCAGTTACCTTGGGACAGGGTTCGAGCAGTACTTC. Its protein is CASSYLGTGFEQYF.

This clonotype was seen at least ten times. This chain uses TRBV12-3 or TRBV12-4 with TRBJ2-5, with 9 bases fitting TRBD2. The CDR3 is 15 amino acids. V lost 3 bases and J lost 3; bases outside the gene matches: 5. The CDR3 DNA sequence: TGTGCCAGCAGTTTCTCTAGCGGGAAAGAAGAGACCCAGTACTTC. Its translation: CASSFSSGKEETQYF.

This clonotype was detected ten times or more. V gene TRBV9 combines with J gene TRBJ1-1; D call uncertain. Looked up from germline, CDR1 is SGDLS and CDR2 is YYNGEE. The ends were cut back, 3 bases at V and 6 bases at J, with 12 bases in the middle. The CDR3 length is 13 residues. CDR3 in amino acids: CASSGTLGSEAFF. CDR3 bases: TGTGCCAGCAGCGGGACTCTAGGTTCTGAAGCTTTCTTT.

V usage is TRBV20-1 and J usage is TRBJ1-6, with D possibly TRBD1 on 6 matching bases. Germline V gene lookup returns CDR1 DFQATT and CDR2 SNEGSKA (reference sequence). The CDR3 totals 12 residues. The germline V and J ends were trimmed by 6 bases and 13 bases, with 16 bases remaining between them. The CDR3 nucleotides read TGCAGTGCCACCGGGGGGCTTACGCCCCTCCACTTT. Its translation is CSATGGLTPLHF.

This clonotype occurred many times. CDR3 in amino acids: CASSEGRGAFF. CDR3 coding DNA: TGTGCCAGCAGCGAGGGGAGGGGAGCTTTCTTT. The chain couples TRBV7-9 to TRBJ1-1; possibly TRBD1 for D (5 bases). Germline V gene data show CDR1 as SEHNR and CDR2 as FQNEAQ (reference sequence). V lost 5 bases to trimming and J lost 10 bases, with 11 bases between them. The CDR3 covers 11 residues.

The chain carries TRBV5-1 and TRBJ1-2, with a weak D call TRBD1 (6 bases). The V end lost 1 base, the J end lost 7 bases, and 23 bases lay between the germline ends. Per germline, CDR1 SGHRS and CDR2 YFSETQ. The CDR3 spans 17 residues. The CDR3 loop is CASSLYNLQVGAAGYTF. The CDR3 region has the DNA TGCGCCAGCAGCTTGTATAACCTACAGGTGGGGGCTGCTGGCTACACCTTC.

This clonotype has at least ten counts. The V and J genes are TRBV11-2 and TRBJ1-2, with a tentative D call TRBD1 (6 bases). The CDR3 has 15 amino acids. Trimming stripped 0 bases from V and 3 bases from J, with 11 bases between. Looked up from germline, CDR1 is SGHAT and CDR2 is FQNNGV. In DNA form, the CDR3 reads TGTGCCAGCAGCTTAGATCACACAGGGCACTATGGCTACACCTTC. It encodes CASSLDHTGHYGYTF.

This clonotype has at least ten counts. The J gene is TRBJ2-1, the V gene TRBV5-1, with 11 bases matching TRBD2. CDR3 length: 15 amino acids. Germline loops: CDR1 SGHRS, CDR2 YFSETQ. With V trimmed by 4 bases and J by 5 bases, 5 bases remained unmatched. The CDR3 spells CASSDGTSGNNEQFF. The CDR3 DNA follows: TGCGCCAGCAGCGACGGGACTAGCGGCAACAATGAGCAGTTCTTC. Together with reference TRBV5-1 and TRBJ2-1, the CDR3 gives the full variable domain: KAGVTQTPRYLIKTRGQQVTLSCSPISGHRSVSWYQQTPGQGLQFLFEYFSETQRNKGNFPGRFSGRQFSNSRSEMNVSTLELGDSALYLCASSDGTSGNNEQFFGPGTRLTVL.

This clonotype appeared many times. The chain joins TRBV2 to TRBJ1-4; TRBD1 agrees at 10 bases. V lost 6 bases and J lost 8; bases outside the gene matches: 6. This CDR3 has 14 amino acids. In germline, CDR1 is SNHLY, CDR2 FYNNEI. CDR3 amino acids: CASRTGTGAEKLFF. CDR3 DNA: TGTGCCAGCAGGACCGGGACAGGGGCCGAAAAACTGTTTTTT.